This TCR beta chain was recorded in a study of blood T cell repertoires in COVID-19. Study-level background: COVID-19 samples from acute and convalescent phases originated in the United States, Italy and Spain. The cDNA or gDNA used as material had been derived from T cells, B-cell-depleted T cells, or PBMCs.

Measured with immunoSEQ multiplex PCR; TCRdb has only the in-frame clones, and not every one. This table has about 120,000 clones, about four fifths appearing once. V was clipped by 3 bases and J by 4 bases; unmatched bases: 6. Per the germline V gene, CDR1 is KGHSH and CDR2 is LQKENI. This CDR3 has 16 residues. This receptor was taken from a man in his sixties with active or convalescent COVID-19. The chain couples TRBV18 to TRBJ2-3, with 11 nucleotides matching TRBD2. Sequenced material: peripheral blood. This CDR3 is CASSPPGLAASDTQYF. The CDR3 nucleotides are TGTGCCAGCTCACCGCCGGGACTAGCGGCTTCAGATACGCAGTATTTT.